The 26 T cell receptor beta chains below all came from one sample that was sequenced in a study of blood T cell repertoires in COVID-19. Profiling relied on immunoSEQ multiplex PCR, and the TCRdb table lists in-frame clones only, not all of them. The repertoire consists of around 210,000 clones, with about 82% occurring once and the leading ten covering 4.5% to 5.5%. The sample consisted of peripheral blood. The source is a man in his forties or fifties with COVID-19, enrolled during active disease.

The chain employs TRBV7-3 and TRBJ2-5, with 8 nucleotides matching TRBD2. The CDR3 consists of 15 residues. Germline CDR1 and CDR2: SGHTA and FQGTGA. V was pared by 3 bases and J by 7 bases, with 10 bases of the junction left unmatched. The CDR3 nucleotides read TGTGCCAGCAGCTTGGGTACAGCGGGGGCTGGGACCCAGTACTTC. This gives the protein CASSLGTAGAGTQYF.

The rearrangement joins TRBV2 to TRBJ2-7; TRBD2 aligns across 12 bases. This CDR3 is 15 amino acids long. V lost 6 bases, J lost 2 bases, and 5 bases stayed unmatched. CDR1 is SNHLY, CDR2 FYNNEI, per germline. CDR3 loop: CASSSLAGGPYEQYF. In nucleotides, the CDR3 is TGTGCCAGCAGCAGCCTAGCGGGGGGGCCCTACGAGCAGTACTTC.

The CDR3 reads CASSGLGSEAFF. CDR3 nucleotide sequence: TGCGCCAGCAGCGGCCTGGGGAGTGAAGCTTTCTTT. The chain links TRBV5-1 to TRBJ1-1; no reliable D call. The ends were cut back, 4 bases at V and 7 bases at J, with 11 bases in the middle. CDR1 is SGHRS, CDR2 YFSETQ, per germline. This CDR3 has 12 amino acids.

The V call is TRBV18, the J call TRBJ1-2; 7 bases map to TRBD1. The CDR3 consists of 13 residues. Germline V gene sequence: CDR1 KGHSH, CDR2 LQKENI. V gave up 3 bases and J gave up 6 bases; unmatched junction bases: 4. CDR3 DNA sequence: TGTGCCAGCTCACCCCCCGACAGGGATGGCTACACCTTC. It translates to CASSPPDRDGYTF.

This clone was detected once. The CDR3 spells CSVKHTDTQYF. In nucleotides, the CDR3 is TGCAGCGTTAAACACACAGATACGCAGTATTTT. The chain carries TRBV29-1 and TRBJ2-3; no clear D. Deletions cut 5 bases from V and 2 bases from J, with 5 bases between. The CDR3 loop spans 11 amino acids. CDR1 SQVTM and CDR2 ANQGSEA come from the germline V gene.

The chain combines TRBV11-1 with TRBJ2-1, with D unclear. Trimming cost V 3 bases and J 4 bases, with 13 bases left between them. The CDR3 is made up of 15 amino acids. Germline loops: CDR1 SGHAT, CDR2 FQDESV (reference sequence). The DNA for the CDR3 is TGTGCCAGCAGCTTCGGCGCGGAACCGTACAATGAGCAGTTCTTC. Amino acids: CASSFGAEPYNEQFF.

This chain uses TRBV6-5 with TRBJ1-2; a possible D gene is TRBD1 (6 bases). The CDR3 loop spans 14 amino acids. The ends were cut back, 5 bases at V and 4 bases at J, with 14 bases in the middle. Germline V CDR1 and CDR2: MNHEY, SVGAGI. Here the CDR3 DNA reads TGTGCCAGCAGTCCCGTAACAGGGATCTATGGCTACACCTTC. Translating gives CASSPVTGIYGYTF.

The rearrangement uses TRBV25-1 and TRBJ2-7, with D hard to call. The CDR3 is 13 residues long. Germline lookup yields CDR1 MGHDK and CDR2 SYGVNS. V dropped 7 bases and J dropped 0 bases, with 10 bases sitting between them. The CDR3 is CASMEIGSYEQYF. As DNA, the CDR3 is TGTGCCAGCATGGAGATTGGCTCCTACGAGCAGTACTTC.

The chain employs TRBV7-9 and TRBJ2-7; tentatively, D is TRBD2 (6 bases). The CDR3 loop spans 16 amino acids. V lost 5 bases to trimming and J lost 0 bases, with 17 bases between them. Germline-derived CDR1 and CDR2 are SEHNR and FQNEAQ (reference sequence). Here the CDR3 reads CASSGRDGGSSYEQYF. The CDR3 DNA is TGTGCCAGCAGCGGCAGGGACGGAGGGAGCTCCTACGAGCAGTACTTC.

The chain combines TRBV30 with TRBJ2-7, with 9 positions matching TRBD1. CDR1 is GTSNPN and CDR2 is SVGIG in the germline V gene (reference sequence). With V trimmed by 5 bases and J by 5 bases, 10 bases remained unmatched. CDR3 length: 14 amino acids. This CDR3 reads CAWEIGQGIHEQYF. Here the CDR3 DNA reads TGTGCCTGGGAAATCGGACAGGGGATCCACGAGCAGTACTTC.

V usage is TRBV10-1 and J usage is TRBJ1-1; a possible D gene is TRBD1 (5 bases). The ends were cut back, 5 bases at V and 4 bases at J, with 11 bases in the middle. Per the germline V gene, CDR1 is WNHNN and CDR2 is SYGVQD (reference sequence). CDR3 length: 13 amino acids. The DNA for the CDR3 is TGCGCCAGCAGTCGGACATTAACCACTGAAGCTTTCTTT. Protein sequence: CASSRTLTTEAFF.

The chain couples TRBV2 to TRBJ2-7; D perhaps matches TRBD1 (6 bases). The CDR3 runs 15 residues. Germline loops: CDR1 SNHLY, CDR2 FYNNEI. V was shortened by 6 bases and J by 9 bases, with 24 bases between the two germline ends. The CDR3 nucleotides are TGTGCCAGCAGAGACACCTCCTATAGGACAGTTTGGCAGTACTTC. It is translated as CASRDTSYRTVWQYF.

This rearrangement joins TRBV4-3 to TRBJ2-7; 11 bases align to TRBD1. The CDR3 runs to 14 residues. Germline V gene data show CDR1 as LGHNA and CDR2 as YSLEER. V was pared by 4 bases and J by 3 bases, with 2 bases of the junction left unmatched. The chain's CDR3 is CASSRDRGDYEQYF. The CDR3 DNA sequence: TGCGCCAGCAGCCGGGACAGGGGGGACTACGAGCAGTACTTC.

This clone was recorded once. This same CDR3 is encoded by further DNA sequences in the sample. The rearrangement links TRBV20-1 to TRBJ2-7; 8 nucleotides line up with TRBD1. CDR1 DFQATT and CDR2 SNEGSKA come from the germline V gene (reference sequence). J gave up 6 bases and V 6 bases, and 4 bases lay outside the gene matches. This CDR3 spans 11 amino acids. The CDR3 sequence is CSARQGREQYF. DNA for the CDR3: TGCAGTGCGCGACAGGGGCGCGAGCAGTACTTC.

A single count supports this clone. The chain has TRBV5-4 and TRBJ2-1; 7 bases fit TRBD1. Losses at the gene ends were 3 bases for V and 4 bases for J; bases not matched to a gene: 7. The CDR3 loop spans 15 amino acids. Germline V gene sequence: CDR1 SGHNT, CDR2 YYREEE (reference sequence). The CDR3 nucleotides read TGTGCCAGCAGCTCCCTAGGGACAGTTTACAATGAGCAGTTCTTC. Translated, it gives CASSSLGTVYNEQFF.

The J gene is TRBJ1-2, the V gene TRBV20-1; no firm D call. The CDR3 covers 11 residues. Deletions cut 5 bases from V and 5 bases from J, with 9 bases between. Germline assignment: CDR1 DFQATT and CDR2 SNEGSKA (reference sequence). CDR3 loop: CSAPRSYGYTF. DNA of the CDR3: TGCAGTGCTCCCAGAAGTTATGGCTACACCTTC.

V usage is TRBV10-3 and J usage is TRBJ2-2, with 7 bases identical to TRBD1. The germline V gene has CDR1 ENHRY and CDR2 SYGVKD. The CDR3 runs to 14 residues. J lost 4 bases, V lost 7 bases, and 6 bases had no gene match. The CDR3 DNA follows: TGTGCCATCAAGGGGGCGTCGAGCACCGGGGAGCTGTTTTTT. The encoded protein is CAIKGASSTGELFF.

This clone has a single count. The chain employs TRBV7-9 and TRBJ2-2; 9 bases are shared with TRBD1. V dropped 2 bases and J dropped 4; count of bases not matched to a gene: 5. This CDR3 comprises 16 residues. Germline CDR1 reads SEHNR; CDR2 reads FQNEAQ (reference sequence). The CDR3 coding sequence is TGTGCCAGCAGCTTAACAGGGGGCAGGGGCACCGGGGAGCTGTTTTTT. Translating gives CASSLTGGRGTGELFF.

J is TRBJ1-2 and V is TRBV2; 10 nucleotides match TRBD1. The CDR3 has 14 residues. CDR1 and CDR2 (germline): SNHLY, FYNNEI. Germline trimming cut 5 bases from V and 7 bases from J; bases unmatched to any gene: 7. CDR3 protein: CASSTSGQGFGYTF. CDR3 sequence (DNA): TGTGCCAGCAGTACCTCGGGACAGGGGTTTGGCTACACCTTC.

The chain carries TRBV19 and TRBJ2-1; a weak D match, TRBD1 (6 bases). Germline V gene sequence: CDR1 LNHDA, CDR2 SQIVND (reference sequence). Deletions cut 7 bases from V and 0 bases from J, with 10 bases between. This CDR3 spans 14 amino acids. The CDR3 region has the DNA TGTGCCAGTACCACAGGGAACTCCTACAATGAGCAGTTCTTC. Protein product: CASTTGNSYNEQFF.

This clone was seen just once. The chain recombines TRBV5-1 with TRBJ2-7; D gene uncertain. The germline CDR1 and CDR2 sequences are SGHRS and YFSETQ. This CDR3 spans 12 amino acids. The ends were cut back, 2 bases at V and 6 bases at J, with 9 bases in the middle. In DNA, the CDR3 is TGCGCCAGCAGCTTCGACACGACCGAGCAGTACTTC. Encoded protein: CASSFDTTEQYF.

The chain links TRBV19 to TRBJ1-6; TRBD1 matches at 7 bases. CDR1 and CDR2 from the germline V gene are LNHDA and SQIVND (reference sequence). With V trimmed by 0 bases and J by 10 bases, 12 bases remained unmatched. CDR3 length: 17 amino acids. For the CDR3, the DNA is TGTGCCAGTAGTATAGATTCTGGGTCAGGGGGGAACTCACCCCTCCACTTT. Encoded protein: CASSIDSGSGGNSPLHF.

CDR3 sequence: CASSFRQGTDTQYF. CDR3 DNA sequence: TGTGCCAGCAGCTTCAGACAGGGAACAGATACGCAGTATTTT. The chain has TRBV7-2 and TRBJ2-3; TRBD1 matches at 7 bases. Germline V gives CDR1 SGHTA, CDR2 FQGNSA. V was clipped by 3 bases and J by 3 bases; unmatched bases: 3. This CDR3 has 14 residues.

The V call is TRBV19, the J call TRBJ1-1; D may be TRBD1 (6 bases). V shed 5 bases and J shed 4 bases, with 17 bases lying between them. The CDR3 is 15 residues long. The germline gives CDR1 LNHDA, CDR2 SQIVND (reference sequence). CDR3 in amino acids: CASSSPGGAGTEAFF. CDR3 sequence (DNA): TGTGCCAGTAGTTCCCCGGGGGGGGCCGGCACTGAAGCTTTCTTT. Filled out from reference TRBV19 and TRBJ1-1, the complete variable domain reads DGGITQSPKYLFRKEGQNVTLSCEQNLNHDAMYWYRQDPGQGLRLIYYSQIVNDFQKGDIAEGYSVSREKKESFPLTVTSAQKNPTAFYLCASSSPGGAGTEAFFGQGTRLTVV.

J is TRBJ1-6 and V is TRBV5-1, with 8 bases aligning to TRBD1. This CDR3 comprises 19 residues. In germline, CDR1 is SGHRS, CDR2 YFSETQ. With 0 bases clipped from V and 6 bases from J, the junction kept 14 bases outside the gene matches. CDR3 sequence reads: CASSLGPGQALQGNSPLHF. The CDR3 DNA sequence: TGCGCCAGCAGCTTGGGACCGGGACAGGCCCTACAGGGTAATTCACCCCTCCACTTT.

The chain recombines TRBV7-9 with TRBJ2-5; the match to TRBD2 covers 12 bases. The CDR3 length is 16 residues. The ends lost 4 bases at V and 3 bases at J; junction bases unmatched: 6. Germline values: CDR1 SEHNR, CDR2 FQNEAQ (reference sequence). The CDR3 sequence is CASSSTSGGREETQYF. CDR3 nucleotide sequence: TGTGCCAGCAGCTCCACTAGCGGGGGGCGGGAAGAGACCCAGTACTTC.